The 6 T cell receptor beta chains reported below all come from one sample, sequenced in a study of tumor-infiltrating lymphocytes in primary liver carcinoma (dated by TCRdb to 2017 to 2019). The sample was run on an Illumina HiSeq 2500. TCRbeta-specific cDNA was reverse-transcribed from about 500 ng total RNA using a constant-region primer and ProtoScript II reverse transcriptase. Three nested multiplex PCR rounds, following a slightly modified ARM-PCR procedure, were used to build the TCRbeta libraries. Each of the first two PCR rounds ran for roughly 11 cycles and used multiplex TRBV1-TRBV30 forward primers together with a Cbeta reverse primer. The public reads were quality trimmed at Q25 with fastp and then assembled into clones with MiXCR by TCRdb, keeping productive beta chains. Every distinct CDR3 protein forms one entry, paired with its most common genes and DNA. Across this sample there are around 81,000 distinct CDR3 sequences, with about two thirds seen only once. Of the sample, approximately 13% falls within the top ten clones.

Total RNA and DNA were co-extracted without cell sorting from roughly 20-30 mg of bulk tissue using the AllPrep DNA/RNA mini kit. Sequencing was carried out using liver tumor tissue from sampling region 4. Explained via the paper, the cell subset or site label denotes: tumor region T4, right-lateral pole. These receptors all come from a woman aged 60-75 years with primary liver carcinoma and hepatitis B virus infection.

This clonotype occurred once. The chain links TRBV12-3 or TRBV12-4 to TRBJ2-1, with no clear D. The CDR3 has 13 amino acids. CDR3 amino acids: CVSSLNKGHGQFF. In nucleotides, the CDR3 is TGTGTCAGTAGTTTGAACAAGGGCCATGGGCAGTTCTTC.

On this clonotype itself: A much larger clone differs from this one at a single base, so this may be a read error. This sequence joins TRBV30 and TRBJ2-2, with 7 bases fitting TRBD1. The CDR3 sequence is 20 residues long. From germline, CDR1 is GTSNPN and CDR2 SVGIG (reference sequence). The junction had 24 bases not matched to a gene; V was cut back by 8 bases and J by 0 bases. As DNA, the CDR3 is TGTGCCCTCGATAGCCGACAGGGTCTAAGTCCTCGGCCGAACACCGGGGAGCTGTTTTTT. This encodes CALDSRQGLSPRPNTGELFF.

This clonotype was detected many times. The CDR3 loop is CASRREPGQPQHF. The CDR3 DNA sequence: TGCGCCAGCAGGAGGGAGCCGGGACAGCCCCAGCATTTT. The V and J genes are TRBV5-1 and TRBJ1-5, with D unclear. Trimming stripped 5 bases from V and 7 bases from J, with 13 bases between. The CDR3 covers 13 residues. Germline V gives CDR1 SGHRS, CDR2 YFSETQ.

The chain's CDR3 is CASSLPGGAPITEAFF. The CDR3 DNA is TGTGCCAGCAGCCTACCGGGGGGGGCGCCTATCACTGAAGCTTTCTTT. This rearrangement joins TRBV12-3 or TRBV12-4 to TRBJ1-1; TRBD1 is a possible D gene (6 bases). V was shortened by 6 bases and J by 4 bases, with 21 bases between the two germline ends. The CDR3 is 16 residues long.

The table lists this clonotype with a count of one. This may be a read error, as it is one base from a much larger clone. The rearrangement joins TRBV28 to TRBJ1-2, with D perhaps matching TRBD1 (6 bases). The CDR3 runs to 15 residues. Per the germline V gene, CDR1 is MDHEN and CDR2 is SYDVKM. CDR3 amino acids: CASSSSQRGGSGCTF. In nucleotides, the CDR3 is TGTGCCAGCAGTTCGTCGCAGAGGGGGGGTAGTGGCTGCACCTTC.

A note on this clonotype: The germline gene is not matched at one end of the junction; a read error may be the cause. V is TRBV6-1 and J is TRBJ1-2; D not resolved. CDR3 length: 13 residues. Per germline, CDR1 MNHNS and CDR2 SASEGT. As DNA, the CDR3 is TGTGCCAGCGGTGAAGCAGCCTCCTATGGGTACACCTTC. It codes for CASGEAASYGYTF.